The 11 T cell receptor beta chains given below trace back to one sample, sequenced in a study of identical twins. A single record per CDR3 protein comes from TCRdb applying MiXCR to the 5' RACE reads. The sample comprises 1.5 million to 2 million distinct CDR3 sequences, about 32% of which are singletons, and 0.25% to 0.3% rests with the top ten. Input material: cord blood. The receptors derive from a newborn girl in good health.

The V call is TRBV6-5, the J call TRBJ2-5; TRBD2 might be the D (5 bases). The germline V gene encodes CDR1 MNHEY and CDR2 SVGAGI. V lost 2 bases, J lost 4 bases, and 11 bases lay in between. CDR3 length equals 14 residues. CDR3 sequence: CASSYGAGRETQYF. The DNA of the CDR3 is TGTGCCAGCAGTTACGGTGCGGGCCGAGAGACCCAGTACTTC.

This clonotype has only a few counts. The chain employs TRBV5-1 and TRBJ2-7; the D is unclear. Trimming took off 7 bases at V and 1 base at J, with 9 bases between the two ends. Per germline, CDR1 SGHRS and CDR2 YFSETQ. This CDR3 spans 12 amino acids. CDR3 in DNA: TGCGCCAGCCAAGCAGATTCCTACGAGCAGTACTTC. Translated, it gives CASQADSYEQYF.

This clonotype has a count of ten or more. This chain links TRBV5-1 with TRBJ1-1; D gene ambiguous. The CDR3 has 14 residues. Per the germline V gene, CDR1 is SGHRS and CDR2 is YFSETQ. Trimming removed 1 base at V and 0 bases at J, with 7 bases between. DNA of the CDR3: TGCGCCAGCAGCTTGACAGCGTTGAACACTGAAGCTTTCTTT. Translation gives CASSLTALNTEAFF.

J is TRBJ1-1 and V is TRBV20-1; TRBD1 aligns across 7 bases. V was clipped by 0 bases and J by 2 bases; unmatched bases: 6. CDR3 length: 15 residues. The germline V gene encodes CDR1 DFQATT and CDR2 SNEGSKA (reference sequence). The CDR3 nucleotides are TGCAGTGCTAGAGATTGGGGACAGATAAACACTGAAGCTTTCTTT. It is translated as CSARDWGQINTEAFF.

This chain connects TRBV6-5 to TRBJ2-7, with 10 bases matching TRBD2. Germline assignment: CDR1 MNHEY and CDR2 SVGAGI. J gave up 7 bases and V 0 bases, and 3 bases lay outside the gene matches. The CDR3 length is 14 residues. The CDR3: CASSYSTSGLEQYF. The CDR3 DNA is TGTGCCAGCAGTTACTCGACTAGCGGGCTTGAGCAGTACTTC.

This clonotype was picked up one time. The CDR3 nucleotides read TGTGCCAGCAGCGTAAAAAGGGAGGGCTATGGCTACACCTTC. Its translation is CASSVKREGYGYTF. The gene calls are TRBV9 and TRBJ1-2; D is uncertain. Trimming shortened V by 1 base and J by 4 bases, and 11 bases separated the two germline ends. The CDR3 runs to 14 residues. CDR1 is SGDLS, CDR2 YYNGEE, per germline.

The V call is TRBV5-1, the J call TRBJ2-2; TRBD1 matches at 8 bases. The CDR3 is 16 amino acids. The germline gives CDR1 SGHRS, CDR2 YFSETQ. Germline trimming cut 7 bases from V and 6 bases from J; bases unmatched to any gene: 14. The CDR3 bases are TGCGCCAGCGGCCCAAGACAGGGGAGGTTGGCCGGGGAGCTGTTTTTT. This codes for CASGPRQGRLAGELFF.

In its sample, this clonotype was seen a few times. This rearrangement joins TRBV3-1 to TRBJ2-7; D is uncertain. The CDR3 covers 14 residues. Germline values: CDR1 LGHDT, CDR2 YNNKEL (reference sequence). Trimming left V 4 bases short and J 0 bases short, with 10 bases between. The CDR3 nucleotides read TGTGCCAGCAGCCCGCTACCGAGCTCCTACGAGCAGTACTTC. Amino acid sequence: CASSPLPSSYEQYF.

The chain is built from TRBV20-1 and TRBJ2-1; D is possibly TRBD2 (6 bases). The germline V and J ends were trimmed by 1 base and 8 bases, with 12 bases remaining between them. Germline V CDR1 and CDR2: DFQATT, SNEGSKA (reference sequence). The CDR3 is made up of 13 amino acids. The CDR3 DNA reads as TGCAGTGCTAGAGTGGGCCGGGGGTATGAGCAGTTCTTC. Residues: CSARVGRGYEQFF.

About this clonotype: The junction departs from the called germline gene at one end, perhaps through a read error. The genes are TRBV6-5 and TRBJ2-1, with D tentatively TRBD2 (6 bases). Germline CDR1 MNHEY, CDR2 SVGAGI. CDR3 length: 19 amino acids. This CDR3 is CASSSTTYVGLAVPHEQSF. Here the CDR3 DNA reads TGTGCCAGCAGTTCCACTACTTACGTGGGACTCGCAGTACCACATGAGCAGTCCTTC.

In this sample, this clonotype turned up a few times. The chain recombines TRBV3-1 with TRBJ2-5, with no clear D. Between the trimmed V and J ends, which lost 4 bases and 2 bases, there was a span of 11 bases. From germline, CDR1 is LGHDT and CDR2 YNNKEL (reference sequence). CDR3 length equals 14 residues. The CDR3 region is CASSLPRRQETQYF. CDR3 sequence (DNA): TGTGCCAGCAGCCTCCCTCGCCGGCAAGAGACCCAGTACTTC.